The present T cell receptor beta chain was sequenced within a study of blood T cell repertoires in COVID-19. Study in general: PBMCs, B-cell-depleted T cells, or T cells provided the cDNA or gDNA that made up the material.

In the authors' workflow: For nucleated cells, counts were estimated from reference gene primer amplification. Generated by immunoSEQ multiplex PCR, the TCRdb table keeps only in-frame clones and is missing some. The V and J calls and the clone size are those of that table, but D and trimming were determined from the DNA. This table has under 80,000 clones, 70% to 90% appearing once. There are 16 residues in the CDR3. Germline V gene data show CDR1 as SGHNT and CDR2 as YYREEE (reference sequence). V lost 0 bases and J 0 bases, leaving 10 bases between the germline ends. The clonotype was recovered from a man older than 75 in a cohort sampled during active COVID-19. The sequencing input was peripheral blood. The chain is built from TRBV5-4 and TRBJ2-4, with D tentatively TRBD1 (6 bases). The CDR3 loop is CASSLASGVAKNIQYF. The DNA of the CDR3 is TGTGCCAGCAGCTTGGCGTCAGGGGTAGCCAAAAACATTCAGTACTTC.